The rows below give T cell receptor beta chains drawn from one sample of a study of identical twins. TCRdb passed the 5' RACE reads through MiXCR, listing each CDR3 protein once. The sample contains 200,000 to 250,000 distinct CDR3 sequences, approximately 7% of which appear only once. The same data also went into a second study, on yellow fever vaccine responses in identical twins.

The specimen was memory (CD45RO+) T cells sorted from blood. All receptors derive from a woman younger than 35 in good health. Both conserved end residues are part of each CDR3. Each record gives: J gene, D gene, V gene, clone size, CDR3 length, CDR3 DNA, CDR3 protein. A D gene is named only where the DNA matches it firmly. For some rows the clone size is stated as once, few or many, or as a class when expanded; others skip it.

TRBJ2-1 | - | TRBV27 | many | 15 | TGTGCCAGCAGTTTTCCGGGAGCGGCCTACAATGAGCAGTTCTTC | CASSFPGAAYNEQFF
TRBJ2-5 | TRBD2 | TRBV5-1 | many | 14 | TGCGCCAGCAGCTCAGCGGGAGCTCAAGAGACCCAGTACTTC | CASSSAGAQETQYF
TRBJ2-5 | TRBD2 | TRBV20-1 | few | 14 | TGCAGTGCCCCGCGTACGGGGGGGCAAGAGACCCAGTACTTC | CSAPRTGGQETQYF
TRBJ2-5 | - | TRBV24-1 | many | 16 | TGTGCCACCAGTGGGTCGACAGGACCCCTACAAGAGACCCAGTACTTC | CATSGSTGPLQETQYF
TRBJ2-7 | - | TRBV4-1 | few | 17 | TGCGCCAGCAGCCAAGAACCGGTTGGCACCCTCTCCTACGAGCAGTACTTC | CASSQEPVGTLSYEQYF
TRBJ1-2 | TRBD1 | TRBV20-1 | few | 12 | TGCAGTGCTACTGACAGGGTCTACGGCTACACCTTC | CSATDRVYGYTF
TRBJ2-1 | TRBD1 | TRBV10-3 | - | 15 | TGTGCCATCAGGGAGACAGGGGGCTCCTACAATGAGCAGTTCTTC | CAIRETGGSYNEQFF
TRBJ1-4 | TRBD1 | TRBV7-6 | many | 15 | TGTGCCAGCAGCTTAGCGGGGACAGCTAATGAAAAACTGTTTTTT | CASSLAGTANEKLFF
TRBJ2-2 | - | TRBV11-2 | - | 16 | TGTGCCAGCTCCCGGATGGGGACATCGAACACCGGGGAGCTGTTTTTT | CASSRMGTSNTGELFF
TRBJ2-5 | - | TRBV5-1 | - | 12 | TGCGCCAGCAGCACGATCCAAGAGACCCAGTACTTC | CASSTIQETQYF
TRBJ1-5 | TRBD1 | TRBV4-1 | many | 14 | TGCGCCAGCAGCCAAGGGACAGGGGGTCAGCCCCAGCATTTT | CASSQGTGGQPQHF
TRBJ2-2 | TRBD2 | TRBV5-1 | many | 17 | TGCGCCAGCAGCTCATCTAGCGGGGGAGCGAACACCGGGGAGCTGTTTTTT | CASSSSSGGANTGELFF
TRBJ1-1 | - | TRBV7-2 | many | 16 | TGTGCCAGCAGCCACCGACTGGGGGAATGGGGTTCTGAAGCTTTCTTT | CASSHRLGEWGSEAFF
TRBJ1-2 | - | TRBV2 | many | 13 | TGTGCCAGCAGTGGAGACCGGGACACTGGCTACACCTTC | CASSGDRDTGYTF
TRBJ2-3 | TRBD1 | TRBV12-3/TRBV12-4 | many | 15 | TGTGCCAGCAGATTGGGGACAGGGGCCGCAGATACGCAGTATTTT | CASRLGTGAADTQYF
TRBJ2-1 | - | TRBV28 | few | 16 | TGTGCCAGCAGTTTTGTCCAGGGGACCCGCTACAATGAGCAGTTCTTC | CASSFVQGTRYNEQFF
TRBJ2-3 | TRBD2 | TRBV2 | - | 17 | TGTGCCAGCAGTGAAGAGGTAGCGGGGGTGGGCACAGATACGCAGTATTTT | CASSEEVAGVGTDTQYF
TRBJ2-1 | - | TRBV7-9 | many | 13 | TGTGCCAGCAGTCCGGACACGTACAATGAGCAGTTCTTC | CASSPDTYNEQFF
TRBJ2-1 | TRBD2 | TRBV7-3 | - | 18 | TGTACCTGCAGCTGGCTAGCGGGGGGCCAAGCGTCCTACAATGAGCAGTTCTTC | CTCSWLAGGQASYNEQFF
TRBJ2-1 | - | TRBV5-8 | - | 16 | TGTGCCAGCAGCTTGGGGGTTACCGGGATTGCGGATGAGCAGTTCTTC | CASSLGVTGIADEQFF
TRBJ2-1 | - | TRBV12-3/TRBV12-4 | many | 14 | TGTGCCAGCAGCAGACAGTCAGGGAAGGGTGAGCAGTTCTTC | CASSRQSGKGEQFF
TRBJ1-2 | - | TRBV6-6 | few | 12 | TGTGCCAGCAGTTGGGAGAGCTATGGCTACACCTTC | CASSWESYGYTF
TRBJ2-3 | TRBD1 | TRBV5-5 | - | 16 | TGTGCCAGCAGCTTGGAGCCTACACAGGGGACAGATACGCAGTATTTT | CASSLEPTQGTDTQYF
TRBJ2-1 | - | TRBV20-1 | few | 16 | TGCAGTGCTAGAGAAGGAGGGAGTACAACCTACAATGAGCAGTTCTTC | CSAREGGSTTYNEQFF
TRBJ1-6 | - | TRBV5-1 | many | 13 | TGCGCCAGCAGTCCGGGAATGGAATCACCCCTCCACTTT | CASSPGMESPLHF
TRBJ2-3 | - | TRBV24-1 | many | 11 | TGTGCCACCAGAGTAGGGGATACGCAGTATTTT | CATRVGDTQYF
TRBJ1-4 | - | TRBV5-1 | many | 14 | TGCGCCAGCAGCTTGGCGGGCGGTAATGAAAAACTGTTTTTT | CASSLAGGNEKLFF
TRBJ2-6 | - | TRBV6-1 | many | 15 | TGTGCCACCTTCTCTCCTACCTCTGGGGCCAACGTCCTGACTTTC | CATFSPTSGANVLTF
TRBJ2-2 | TRBD2 | TRBV12-3/TRBV12-4 | few | 15 | TGTGCCAGCAGCGAACTAGCGTCGAAGATCGGGGAGCTGTTTTTT | CASSELASKIGELFF
TRBJ1-1 | - | TRBV5-1 | many | 15 | TGCGCCAGCAGACATCCCAGGGGCAGAAACACTGAAGCTTTCTTT | CASRHPRGRNTEAFF
TRBJ2-1 | TRBD2 | TRBV20-1 | - | 14 | TGCAGTCCCTCTCCGTCTAGCGGGATCGATGAGCAGTTCTTC | CSPSPSSGIDEQFF
TRBJ1-4 | - | TRBV9 | many | 14 | TGTGCCAGCAGCGTAGGGGACGGATCCCAGGCGCTGTTTTTT | CASSVGDGSQALFF
TRBJ2-1 | TRBD2 | TRBV15 | few | 18 | TGTGCCACCAGCAGAGACGCTTTGGGAGGGGACGATTACAATGAGCAGTTCTTC | CATSRDALGGDDYNEQFF
TRBJ1-5 | - | TRBV2 | few | 20 | TGTGCCAGCAGAGCCTCGGTGAAGGACAGCCGTTATGGGGGCAATCAGCCCCAGCATTTT | CASRASVKDSRYGGNQPQHF
TRBJ1-2 | - | TRBV9 | - | 15 | TGTGCCAGCAGCGCCCGTGGGGGCGTCGACTATGGCTACACCTTC | CASSARGGVDYGYTF
TRBJ2-1 | - | TRBV29-1 | many | 16 | TGCAGCGTTGTTCCCCAACACGGGGCCATTGGGAATGAGCAGTTCTTC | CSVVPQHGAIGNEQFF
TRBJ2-7 | - | TRBV27 | many | 13 | TGTGCCAGCAGTCCAGGGGGGGTCCCCGAGCAGTACTTC | CASSPGGVPEQYF
TRBJ2-1 | - | TRBV27 | - | 15 | TGTGCCAGCAAGCAAACGGGAGTACCCTACAATGAGCAGTTCTTC | CASKQTGVPYNEQFF
TRBJ2-1 | TRBD2 | TRBV20-1 | - | 15 | TGCAGTGCTCCCCCCGGGACTAGCGTATACAATGAGCAGTTCTTC | CSAPPGTSVYNEQFF
TRBJ2-5 | - | TRBV29-1 | many | 13 | TGCAGCGCCAGCTCAGGGGGGGGGGAGACCCAGTACTTC | CSASSGGGETQYF
TRBJ2-1 | - | TRBV19 | - | 16 | TGTGCCAGTAGTATAGATACCGTACTACCCTACAATGAGCAGTTCTTC | CASSIDTVLPYNEQFF
TRBJ2-1 | TRBD2 | TRBV5-8 | - | 15 | TGTGCCAGCAGCTTGATGGGACTAGCGGGCCGGGAGCAGTTCTTC | CASSLMGLAGREQFF